This is a list of T cell receptor beta chains from one sample in a study of CD8+CD57+ T cells in acquired aplastic anemia. TCRdb independently ran MiXCR on the reads; one entry per CDR3 protein. Of under 350,000 distinct CDR3 sequences in the sample, roughly 59% are singletons; the top ten hold around 1.3%. The specimen sequenced was sorted CD4+, CD8+, or CD8+CD57+ T cells (not recorded which) from PBMCs. These receptors all come from a human donor with aplastic anemia. Each CDR3 is given with its conserved first and last residue. The D gene is left open where the match is weak. A row's size may be missing; if present it is once, few, many or a size class.

V gene: TRBV7-9
D gene: TRBD1
J gene: TRBJ1-1
clone size: -
CDR3 DNA: TGTGCCAGCAATCGACAGGGAAACGTTTTCTTT
CDR3 protein: CASNRQGNVFF

V gene: TRBV4-2
D gene: TRBD2
J gene: TRBJ2-7
clone size: -
CDR3 DNA: TGTGCCAGCAGCCAGGTTAATAGCGGGAGCACGTCCTACGAGCAGTACTTC
CDR3 protein: CASSQVNSGSTSYEQYF

V gene: TRBV9
D gene: TRBD2
J gene: TRBJ2-5
clone size: -
CDR3 DNA: TGTGCCAGCAGCGTAGAGGGTAGCGGGGCCCAAGAGACCCAGTACTTC
CDR3 protein: CASSVEGSGAQETQYF

V gene: TRBV5-4
D gene: -
J gene: TRBJ2-7
clone size: -
CDR3 DNA: TGTGCCAGCAGCTTGGGGACTTTTTCCTACGAGCAGTACTTC
CDR3 protein: CASSLGTFSYEQYF

V gene: TRBV7-8
D gene: -
J gene: TRBJ2-3
clone size: -
CDR3 DNA: TGTGCCAGCAGCTTGTTAAGGAGGGAAAAGACAGATACGCAGTATTTT
CDR3 protein: CASSLLRREKTDTQYF

V gene: TRBV19
D gene: TRBD1
J gene: TRBJ2-7
clone size: -
CDR3 DNA: TGTGCCAGTAACAGGGGGCGCCTCGACGAGCAGTACTTC
CDR3 protein: CASNRGRLDEQYF

V gene: TRBV19
D gene: -
J gene: TRBJ1-4
clone size: -
CDR3 DNA: TGTGCCAGTAGTACGGTGGGGGGTAATGAAAAACTGTTTTTT
CDR3 protein: CASSTVGGNEKLFF

V gene: TRBV7-8
D gene: -
J gene: TRBJ2-2
clone size: many
CDR3 DNA: TGTGCCAGCAGCTTAGGTTTTAACGGGGAGCTGTTTTTT
CDR3 protein: CASSLGFNGELFF

V gene: TRBV19
D gene: -
J gene: TRBJ1-2
clone size: -
CDR3 DNA: TGTGCCAGTAGTATTTCGGCCGGCGGACTGTATGGCTACACCTTC
CDR3 protein: CASSISAGGLYGYTF

V gene: TRBV2
D gene: -
J gene: TRBJ1-5
clone size: -
CDR3 DNA: TGTGCCGGCAGCTTATTCGGGGGGTCGAATCAGCCCCAGCATTTT
CDR3 protein: CAGSLFGGSNQPQHF

V gene: TRBV4-1
D gene: TRBD1
J gene: TRBJ1-5
clone size: -
CDR3 DNA: TGCGCCAGCAGCCAAGAAAGACAGGGCATTCAGCCCCAGCATTTT
CDR3 protein: CASSQERQGIQPQHF

V gene: TRBV11-2
D gene: TRBD2
J gene: TRBJ2-6
clone size: -
CDR3 DNA: TGTGCCAGCAGCTTAGCGGCTAGCGGGGGGGACGTCCTGACTTTC
CDR3 protein: CASSLAASGGDVLTF

V gene: TRBV7-7
D gene: TRBD1
J gene: TRBJ2-2
clone size: -
CDR3 DNA: TGTGCCAGCAGCACCAATTTTGACAGGGTACAGACCGGGGAGCTGTTTTTT
CDR3 protein: CASSTNFDRVQTGELFF

V gene: TRBV2
D gene: -
J gene: TRBJ1-1
clone size: -
CDR3 DNA: TGTGCCAGCAGTGAGCCCCCTACAGGGAACACTGAAGCTTTCTTT
CDR3 protein: CASSEPPTGNTEAFF

V gene: TRBV29-1
D gene: TRBD1
J gene: TRBJ1-1
clone size: many
CDR3 DNA: TGCAGCGGACAGGGGTATAGCACTGAAGCTTTCTTT
CDR3 protein: CSGQGYSTEAFF

V gene: TRBV7-9
D gene: -
J gene: TRBJ2-3
clone size: -
CDR3 DNA: TGTGCCAGCAGCGTCATGCAGGGAGGCACAGATACGCAGTATTTT
CDR3 protein: CASSVMQGGTDTQYF

V gene: TRBV7-2
D gene: TRBD2
J gene: TRBJ2-7
clone size: -
CDR3 DNA: TGTGCCAGCAGCTTAGGTGCGGGGGGGCGCTCAGCGGGAGAGGACGAGCAGTACTTC
CDR3 protein: CASSLGAGGRSAGEDEQYF

V gene: TRBV19
D gene: -
J gene: TRBJ1-2
clone size: -
CDR3 DNA: TGTGCCAGTAGTACTGCTGGGGGCTCTGGCTACACCTTC
CDR3 protein: CASSTAGGSGYTF

V gene: TRBV19
D gene: TRBD1
J gene: TRBJ1-5
clone size: -
CDR3 DNA: TGTGCCAGTAGCCCGGACAGGGCAGGCAGCAATCAGCCCCAGCATTTT
CDR3 protein: CASSPDRAGSNQPQHF

V gene: TRBV7-8
D gene: -
J gene: TRBJ1-1
clone size: -
CDR3 DNA: TGTGCCAGCAGCTTAGCGAGGAAGAGCACTGAAGCTTTCTTT
CDR3 protein: CASSLARKSTEAFF

V gene: TRBV10-3
D gene: TRBD2
J gene: TRBJ2-7
clone size: -
CDR3 DNA: TGTGCCATCAGTGAGGCGGGAGGGTTGTATGAGCAGTACTTC
CDR3 protein: CAISEAGGLYEQYF

V gene: TRBV4-3
D gene: -
J gene: TRBJ1-1
clone size: -
CDR3 DNA: TGCGCCAGCAGCCAAGATAGCAGGGAGAACACTGAAGCTTTCTTT
CDR3 protein: CASSQDSRENTEAFF

V gene: TRBV20-1
D gene: -
J gene: TRBJ1-2
clone size: few
CDR3 DNA: TGCAGTGCTAGAGATTCCGCAAGCGGCTACACCTTC
CDR3 protein: CSARDSASGYTF

V gene: TRBV14
D gene: -
J gene: TRBJ2-6
clone size: -
CDR3 DNA: TGTGCCAGCAGCCAGAGGGGGAGGGACTCTGGGGCCAACGTCCTGACTTTC
CDR3 protein: CASSQRGRDSGANVLTF

V gene: TRBV29-1
D gene: TRBD1
J gene: TRBJ2-7
clone size: once
CDR3 DNA: TGCAGCGTTGCCGGGACAGTTTCCTACGAGCAGTACTTC
CDR3 protein: CSVAGTVSYEQYF

V gene: TRBV7-8
D gene: TRBD1
J gene: TRBJ1-4
clone size: -
CDR3 DNA: TGTGCCAGCAGCTTAGAGACAGGGGGTAATGAAAAACTGTTTTTT
CDR3 protein: CASSLETGGNEKLFF

V gene: TRBV5-1
D gene: TRBD2
J gene: TRBJ2-4
clone size: few
CDR3 DNA: TGCGCCAGTTCTAGCGGGGCCTTGAAAAACATTCAGTACTTC
CDR3 protein: CASSSGALKNIQYF

V gene: TRBV2
D gene: -
J gene: TRBJ2-5
clone size: few
CDR3 DNA: TGTGCCAGCAGTGAAGCGGATCAGGGCGCCCAGTACTTC
CDR3 protein: CASSEADQGAQYF

V gene: TRBV10-3
D gene: -
J gene: TRBJ2-1
clone size: -
CDR3 DNA: TGTGCCATCAGTGAGTCGTCCGGGCGAGGGAGGTCCTACAATGAGCAGTTCTTC
CDR3 protein: CAISESSGRGRSYNEQFF

V gene: TRBV15
D gene: TRBD1
J gene: TRBJ1-2
clone size: few
CDR3 DNA: TGTGCCACCAGCAGGGCGACAGGGGGGGACTATGGCTACACCTTC
CDR3 protein: CATSRATGGDYGYTF

V gene: TRBV4-3
D gene: -
J gene: TRBJ2-2
clone size: -
CDR3 DNA: TGCGCCAGCAGCCAAGGGTCACCAGTGGACACCGGGGAGCTGTTTTTT
CDR3 protein: CASSQGSPVDTGELFF

V gene: TRBV12-3/TRBV12-4
D gene: -
J gene: TRBJ1-3
clone size: -
CDR3 DNA: TGTGCCAGCAGTTTACGAGGAAACACCATATATTTT
CDR3 protein: CASSLRGNTIYF

V gene: TRBV25-1
D gene: TRBD1
J gene: TRBJ1-4
clone size: -
CDR3 DNA: TGTGCCAGCAGTGCTTCCAGGGGGTCTAATGAAAAACTGTTTTTT
CDR3 protein: CASSASRGSNEKLFF

V gene: TRBV20-1
D gene: TRBD2
J gene: TRBJ2-2
clone size: few
CDR3 DNA: TGCAGTGCCAAGGGACTAGCGGGTCACGGGGAGCTGTTTTTT
CDR3 protein: CSAKGLAGHGELFF

V gene: TRBV7-9
D gene: TRBD1
J gene: TRBJ1-1
clone size: few
CDR3 DNA: TGTGCCAGCAGCTTAGCCGGCGGGACAGGGGAGTCTGAAGCTTTCTTT
CDR3 protein: CASSLAGGTGESEAFF

V gene: TRBV10-1
D gene: -
J gene: TRBJ2-3
clone size: -
CDR3 DNA: TGCGCCAGCAGTGAATCGACTTGGGACGATACGCAGTATTTT
CDR3 protein: CASSESTWDDTQYF

V gene: TRBV6-1
D gene: -
J gene: TRBJ2-5
clone size: many
CDR3 DNA: TGTGCCGTTAACCGGTGGACTCAAGAGACCCAGTACTTC
CDR3 protein: CAVNRWTQETQYF

V gene: TRBV15
D gene: -
J gene: TRBJ2-3
clone size: -
CDR3 DNA: TGTGCCACCAGCAGATCCCTGACGACTAGCACAGATACGCAGTATTTT
CDR3 protein: CATSRSLTTSTDTQYF

V gene: TRBV7-9
D gene: -
J gene: TRBJ1-1
clone size: many
CDR3 DNA: TGTGCCAGCAGCTTAGCGGCAGGGAACACTGAAGCTTTCTTT
CDR3 protein: CASSLAAGNTEAFF

V gene: TRBV20-1
D gene: -
J gene: TRBJ2-2
clone size: -
CDR3 DNA: TGCAGTGCTTACGACCCACGTAGAGGGGAGCTGTTTTTT
CDR3 protein: CSAYDPRRGELFF

V gene: TRBV3-1
D gene: -
J gene: TRBJ1-5
clone size: many
CDR3 DNA: TGTGCCAGCAGCCAATGGGCAGGTAATCAGCCCCAGCATTTT
CDR3 protein: CASSQWAGNQPQHF

V gene: TRBV10-1
D gene: -
J gene: TRBJ2-7
clone size: -
CDR3 DNA: TGCGCCAGCAGTGAGCCACTATCCGGGACCGCAGGGGAGCAGTACTTC
CDR3 protein: CASSEPLSGTAGEQYF

V gene: TRBV25-1
D gene: -
J gene: TRBJ1-3
clone size: -
CDR3 DNA: TGTGCCAGCAGTGAACAGGGTGGGACTGGAAGCACCATATGTTTT
CDR3 protein: CASSEQGGTGSTICF

V gene: TRBV3-1
D gene: TRBD2
J gene: TRBJ2-2
clone size: many
CDR3 DNA: TGTGCCAGCAGCGGGACTAGCGGGAGTCCCGGGGAGCTGTTTTTT
CDR3 protein: CASSGTSGSPGELFF

V gene: TRBV2
D gene: -
J gene: TRBJ1-5
clone size: few
CDR3 DNA: TGTGCCAGCAGTGAAGGAGAGTATAGCAATCAGCCCCAGCATTTT
CDR3 protein: CASSEGEYSNQPQHF

V gene: TRBV10-3
D gene: TRBD1
J gene: TRBJ1-5
clone size: -
CDR3 DNA: TGTGCCATCAGTGAGAACACAGGGGTTCCTCAGCCCCAGCATTTT
CDR3 protein: CAISENTGVPQPQHF

V gene: TRBV9
D gene: -
J gene: TRBJ2-1
clone size: many
CDR3 DNA: TGTGCCAGCAGCCCAAGGGCAGGCGAGGCTGAGCAGTTCTTC
CDR3 protein: CASSPRAGEAEQFF

V gene: TRBV2
D gene: -
J gene: TRBJ2-7
clone size: -
CDR3 DNA: TGTGCCAGCAGTGGATTAGACCGAGCCTGCGAGCAGTACTTC
CDR3 protein: CASSGLDRACEQYF

V gene: TRBV7-2
D gene: -
J gene: TRBJ2-7
clone size: once
CDR3 DNA: TGTGCCAGCACAGGGGACCATTCCGAGCAGTACTTC
CDR3 protein: CASTGDHSEQYF

V gene: TRBV4-1
D gene: TRBD1
J gene: TRBJ1-2
clone size: many
CDR3 DNA: TGCGCCAGCAGCCAAGTCCTTGGGGACAGGGGTTTCTATGGCTACACCTTC
CDR3 protein: CASSQVLGDRGFYGYTF

V gene: TRBV10-3
D gene: -
J gene: TRBJ1-2
clone size: many
CDR3 DNA: TGTGCCATCAGTGACGGGGGACTGAGGGGAAATCATAACTATGGCTACACCTTC
CDR3 protein: CAISDGGLRGNHNYGYTF

V gene: TRBV5-4
D gene: -
J gene: TRBJ1-2
clone size: -
CDR3 DNA: TGTGCCAGCAGCTTGAGGGCAGGTCTGGACTATGGCTACACCTTC
CDR3 protein: CASSLRAGLDYGYTF

V gene: TRBV24-1
D gene: -
J gene: TRBJ2-1
clone size: few
CDR3 DNA: TGTGCCACCAGTGATAGCAATGAGCAGTTCTTC
CDR3 protein: CATSDSNEQFF

V gene: TRBV7-8
D gene: TRBD2
J gene: TRBJ2-1
clone size: -
CDR3 DNA: TGTGCCAGCAGCCCAAGGGGACTAGCGGGAGCCAATGAGCAGTTCTTC
CDR3 protein: CASSPRGLAGANEQFF

V gene: TRBV15
D gene: TRBD2
J gene: TRBJ2-1
clone size: -
CDR3 DNA: TGTGCCACCAGCAGTGCCGGGACTAGCGGGACCGATGAGCAGTTCTTC
CDR3 protein: CATSSAGTSGTDEQFF

V gene: TRBV7-9
D gene: -
J gene: TRBJ2-5
clone size: -
CDR3 DNA: TGTGCCAGCAGCTTAGAGGGGGTGTGGCAAGAGACCCAGTACTTC
CDR3 protein: CASSLEGVWQETQYF

V gene: TRBV7-9
D gene: -
J gene: TRBJ1-4
clone size: -
CDR3 DNA: TGTGCCAGCAGCGGGGCGGGTGAAAAACTGTTTTTT
CDR3 protein: CASSGAGEKLFF

V gene: TRBV29-1
D gene: -
J gene: TRBJ2-5
clone size: -
CDR3 DNA: TGCGTCCGACGGGGGCGTGAGACCCAGTACTTC
CDR3 protein: CVRRGRETQYF

V gene: TRBV10-3
D gene: -
J gene: TRBJ1-2
clone size: few
CDR3 DNA: TGTGCCATCGGGGACACGGACTATGGCTACACCTTC
CDR3 protein: CAIGDTDYGYTF

V gene: TRBV9
D gene: TRBD2
J gene: TRBJ2-7
clone size: few
CDR3 DNA: TGTGCCAGCTCGGGACTAGCGTCATACGAGCAGTACTTC
CDR3 protein: CASSGLASYEQYF